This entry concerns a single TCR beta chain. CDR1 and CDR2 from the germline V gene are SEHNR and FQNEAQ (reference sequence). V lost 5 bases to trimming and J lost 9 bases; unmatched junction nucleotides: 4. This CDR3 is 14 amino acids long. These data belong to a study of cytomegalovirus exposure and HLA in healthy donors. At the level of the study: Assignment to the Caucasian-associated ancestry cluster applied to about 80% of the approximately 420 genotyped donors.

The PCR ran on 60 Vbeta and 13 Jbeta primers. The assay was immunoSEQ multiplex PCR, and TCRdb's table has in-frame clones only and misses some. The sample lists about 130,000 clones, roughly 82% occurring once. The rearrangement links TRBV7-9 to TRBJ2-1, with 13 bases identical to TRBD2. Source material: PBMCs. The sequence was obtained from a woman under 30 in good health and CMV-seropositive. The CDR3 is CASSTSGGAGEQFF. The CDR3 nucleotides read TGTGCCAGCAGCACTAGCGGGGGGGCCGGTGAGCAGTTCTTC.